This TCR beta chain was observed in a study of blood T cell repertoires in COVID-19. Study overall: The United States, Italy and Spain provided the acute and convalescent COVID-19 samples. PBMCs, B-cell-depleted T cells, or T cells provided the cDNA or gDNA that made up the material.

Germline V gene lookup returns CDR1 MNHEY and CDR2 SVGEGT. This CDR3 spans 13 amino acids. The ends lost 5 bases at V and 13 bases at J; junction bases unmatched: 8. Some clones are missing from TCRdb's copy, which holds only in-frame ones; the method was immunoSEQ multiplex PCR. This table has some 260,000 clones, roughly 88% appearing once. The chain couples TRBV6-2 or TRBV6-3 to TRBJ2-1, with TRBD2 matching 10 bases. This clonotype was obtained from a human donor in a cohort sampled during active COVID-19. The source material was peripheral blood. The CDR3 loop is CASSITGTSVQFF. The CDR3 DNA is TGTGCCAGCAGTATCACCGGGACTAGCGTACAGTTCTTC.